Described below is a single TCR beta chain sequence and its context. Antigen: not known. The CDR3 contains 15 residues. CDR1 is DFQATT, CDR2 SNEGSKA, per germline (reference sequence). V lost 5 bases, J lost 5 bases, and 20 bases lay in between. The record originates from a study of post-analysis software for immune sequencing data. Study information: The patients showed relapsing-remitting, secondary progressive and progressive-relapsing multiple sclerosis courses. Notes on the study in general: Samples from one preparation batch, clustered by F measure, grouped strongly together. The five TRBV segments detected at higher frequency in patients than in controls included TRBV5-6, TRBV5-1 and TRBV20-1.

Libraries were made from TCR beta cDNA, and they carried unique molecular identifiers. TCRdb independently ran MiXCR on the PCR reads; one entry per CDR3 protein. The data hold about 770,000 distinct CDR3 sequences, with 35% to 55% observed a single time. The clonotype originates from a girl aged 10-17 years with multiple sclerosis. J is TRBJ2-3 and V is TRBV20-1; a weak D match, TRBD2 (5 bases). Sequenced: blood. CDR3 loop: CSASPDRTAGDTQYF. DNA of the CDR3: TGCAGTGCTTCCCCCGATCGGACGGCGGGAGATACGCAGTATTTT.